Described below is a single T cell receptor beta chain sequence and its context. This record comes from a study of identical twins. The CDR3 consists of 14 residues. In germline, CDR1 is SGHDT, CDR2 YYEEEE. Trimming stripped 0 bases from V and 8 bases from J, with 11 bases between. TCRdb redid the calling of the 5' RACE reads with MiXCR, one entry per CDR3 protein. The sample lists about 790,000 distinct CDR3 sequences, over 15% occurring once. This sample also appeared in a second study, on T cells expressing NK-cell markers.

V is TRBV5-6 and J is TRBJ1-4; D is undetermined. Sequenced material: PBMCs. The clonotype originates from a woman under 30 in good health. CDR3 sequence reads: CASSLVQVGEKLFF. CDR3 DNA: TGTGCCAGCAGCTTGGTTCAGGTCGGGGAAAAACTGTTTTTT.